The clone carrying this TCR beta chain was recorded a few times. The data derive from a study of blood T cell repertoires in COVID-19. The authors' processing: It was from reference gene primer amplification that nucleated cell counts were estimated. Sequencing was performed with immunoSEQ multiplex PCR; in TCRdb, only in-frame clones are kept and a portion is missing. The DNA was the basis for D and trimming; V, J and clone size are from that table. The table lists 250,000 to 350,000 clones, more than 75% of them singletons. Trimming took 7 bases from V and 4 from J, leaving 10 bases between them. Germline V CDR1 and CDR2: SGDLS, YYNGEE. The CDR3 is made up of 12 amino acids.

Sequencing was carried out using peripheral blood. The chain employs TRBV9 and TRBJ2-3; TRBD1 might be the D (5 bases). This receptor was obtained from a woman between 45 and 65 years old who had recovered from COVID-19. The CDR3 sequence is CASGVGPDTQYF. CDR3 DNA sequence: TGTGCCAGCGGGGTGGGGCCAGATACGCAGTATTTT.